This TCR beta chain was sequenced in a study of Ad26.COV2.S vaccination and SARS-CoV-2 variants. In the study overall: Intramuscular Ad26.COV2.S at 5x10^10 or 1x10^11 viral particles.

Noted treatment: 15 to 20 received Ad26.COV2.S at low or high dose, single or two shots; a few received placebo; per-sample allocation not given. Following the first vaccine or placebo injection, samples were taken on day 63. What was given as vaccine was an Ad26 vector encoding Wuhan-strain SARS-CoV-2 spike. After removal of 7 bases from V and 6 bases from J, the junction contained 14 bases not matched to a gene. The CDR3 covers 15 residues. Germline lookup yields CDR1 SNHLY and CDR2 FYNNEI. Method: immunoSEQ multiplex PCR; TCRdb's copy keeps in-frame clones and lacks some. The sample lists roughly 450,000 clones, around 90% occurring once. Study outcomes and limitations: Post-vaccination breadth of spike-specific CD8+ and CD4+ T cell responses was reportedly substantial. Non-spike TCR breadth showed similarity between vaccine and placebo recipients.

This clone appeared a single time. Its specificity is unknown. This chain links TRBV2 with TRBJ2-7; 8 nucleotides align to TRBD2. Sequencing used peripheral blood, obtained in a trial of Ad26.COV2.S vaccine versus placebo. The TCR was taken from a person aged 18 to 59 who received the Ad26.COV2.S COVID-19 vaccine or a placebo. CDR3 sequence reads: CASNPTGTRAGEQYF. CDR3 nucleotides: TGTGCCAGCAACCCAACCGGGACTAGAGCAGGCGAGCAGTACTTC.